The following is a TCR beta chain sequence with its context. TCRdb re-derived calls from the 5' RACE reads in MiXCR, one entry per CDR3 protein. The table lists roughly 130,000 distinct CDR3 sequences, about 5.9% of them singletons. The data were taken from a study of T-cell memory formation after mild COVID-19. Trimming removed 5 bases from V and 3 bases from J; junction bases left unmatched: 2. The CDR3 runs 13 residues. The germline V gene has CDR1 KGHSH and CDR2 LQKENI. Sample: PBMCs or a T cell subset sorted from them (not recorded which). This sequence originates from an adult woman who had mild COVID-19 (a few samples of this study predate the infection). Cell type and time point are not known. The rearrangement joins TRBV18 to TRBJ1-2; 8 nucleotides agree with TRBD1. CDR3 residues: CASSMDRDYGYTF. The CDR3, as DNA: TGTGCCAGCTCAATGGACAGGGACTATGGCTACACCTTC.